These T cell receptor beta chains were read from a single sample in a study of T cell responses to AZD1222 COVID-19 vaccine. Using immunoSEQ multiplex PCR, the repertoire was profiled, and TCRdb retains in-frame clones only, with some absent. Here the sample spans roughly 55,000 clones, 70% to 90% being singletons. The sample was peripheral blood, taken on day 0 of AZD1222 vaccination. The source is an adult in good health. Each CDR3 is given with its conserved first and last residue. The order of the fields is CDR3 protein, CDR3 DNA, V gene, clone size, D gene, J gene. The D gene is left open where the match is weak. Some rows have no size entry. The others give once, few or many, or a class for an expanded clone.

cdr3_aa: CASSQLTGVNTEAFF
cdr3_nt: TGTGCCAGCAGTCAACTGACAGGGGTGAACACTGAAGCTTTCTTT
v_call: TRBV6-5
clone_size: -
d_call: TRBD1
j_call: TRBJ1-1

cdr3_aa: CASSQSTLPGGEQFF
cdr3_nt: TGTGCCAGCAGCCAAAGTACCCTCCCGGGAGGGGAGCAGTTCTTC
v_call: TRBV3-1/TRBV3-2
clone_size: few
d_call: TRBD2
j_call: TRBJ2-1

cdr3_aa: CASSPSHNSPLHF
cdr3_nt: TGCGCCAGCAGTCCCAGCCATAATTCACCCCTCCACTTT
v_call: TRBV10-1
clone_size: -
d_call: -
j_call: TRBJ1-6

cdr3_aa: CASSQATGFSYEQYF
cdr3_nt: TGTGCCAGCAGCCAAGCTACTGGTTTCTCCTACGAGCAGTACTTC
v_call: TRBV4-2
clone_size: -
d_call: -
j_call: TRBJ2-7

cdr3_aa: CASSEDGYEQYF
cdr3_nt: TGTGCCAGCAGTGAAGACGGTTACGAGCAGTACTTC
v_call: TRBV2
clone_size: few
d_call: -
j_call: TRBJ2-7

cdr3_aa: CASSPTGRGNQPQHF
cdr3_nt: TGTGCCAGCAGCCCTACAGGGAGGGGCAATCAGCCCCAGCATTTT
v_call: TRBV5-5
clone_size: once
d_call: -
j_call: TRBJ1-5

cdr3_aa: CAISDRIDSSNQPQHF
cdr3_nt: TGTGCCATCAGTGATAGAATTGACAGCAGCAATCAGCCCCAGCATTTT
v_call: TRBV10-3
clone_size: -
d_call: -
j_call: TRBJ1-5

cdr3_aa: CASRRTGPYGYTF
cdr3_nt: TGTGCCAGCAGACGGACCGGTCCTTATGGCTACACCTTC
v_call: TRBV12-3/TRBV12-4
clone_size: -
d_call: -
j_call: TRBJ1-2

cdr3_aa: CASSSTSQGALFFF
cdr3_nt: TGTGCCAGCAGCTCCACCTCACAGGGGGCCCTCTTTTTCTTT
v_call: TRBV7-9
clone_size: once
d_call: TRBD1
j_call: TRBJ1-1

cdr3_aa: CASSEVMGGVTDTQYF
cdr3_nt: TGTGCCAGCAGTGAAGTTATGGGGGGCGTCACAGATACGCAGTATTTT
v_call: TRBV6-1
clone_size: once
d_call: -
j_call: TRBJ2-3

cdr3_aa: CASSSAISYEQYF
cdr3_nt: TGTGCCAGCAGCTCAGCGATCTCCTACGAGCAGTACTTC
v_call: TRBV5-4
clone_size: -
d_call: -
j_call: TRBJ2-7

cdr3_aa: CASSLRANYEQYF
cdr3_nt: TGTGCCAGCAGTCTGCGGGCCAACTACGAGCAGTACTTC
v_call: TRBV27
clone_size: -
d_call: -
j_call: TRBJ2-7

cdr3_aa: CASSSNDRAAHGYTF
cdr3_nt: TGTGCCAGCAGTTCAAATGACAGGGCGGCTCATGGCTACACCTTC
v_call: TRBV7-2
clone_size: -
d_call: TRBD1
j_call: TRBJ1-2

cdr3_aa: CASSAHPGQGLYNSPLHF
cdr3_nt: TGCGCCAGCAGCGCTCATCCCGGACAGGGACTTTATAATTCACCCCTCCACTTT
v_call: TRBV4-3
clone_size: -
d_call: TRBD1
j_call: TRBJ1-6

cdr3_aa: CASSIEVRNQPQHF
cdr3_nt: TGTGCCAGTAGTATAGAGGTTCGCAATCAGCCCCAGCATTTT
v_call: TRBV19
clone_size: -
d_call: -
j_call: TRBJ1-5

cdr3_aa: CASSEVGPRGGYTF
cdr3_nt: TGTGCCAGCAGTGAAGTGGGCCCTCGCGGGGGCTACACCTTC
v_call: TRBV6-1
clone_size: -
d_call: -
j_call: TRBJ1-2

cdr3_aa: CASSLGAWREGYTF
cdr3_nt: TGTGCCAGCAGTTTAGGAGCCTGGCGGGAGGGCTACACCTTC
v_call: TRBV28
clone_size: -
d_call: -
j_call: TRBJ1-2

cdr3_aa: CASSLSPTGGFVGAFF
cdr3_nt: TGTGCCAGCAGCCTATCACCAACAGGGGGCTTCGTGGGGGCTTTCTTT
v_call: TRBV7-9
clone_size: -
d_call: TRBD1
j_call: TRBJ1-1

cdr3_aa: CSVEDTASYEQYF
cdr3_nt: TGCAGCGTGGAGGACACGGCCTCCTACGAGCAGTACTTC
v_call: TRBV29-1
clone_size: -
d_call: -
j_call: TRBJ2-7

cdr3_aa: CAITSSGGANYGYTF
cdr3_nt: TGTGCCATCACCTCGTCAGGGGGCGCCAACTATGGCTACACCTTC
v_call: TRBV10-3
clone_size: -
d_call: TRBD1
j_call: TRBJ1-2

cdr3_aa: CASSPVYQGQGAANSPLHF
cdr3_nt: TGTGCCAGCTCACCAGTTTACCAGGGACAGGGGGCCGCAAATTCACCCCTCCACTTT
v_call: TRBV18
clone_size: few
d_call: TRBD1
j_call: TRBJ1-6

cdr3_aa: CASSTGTGISQPQHF
cdr3_nt: TGTGCCAGTAGTACCGGGACGGGAATTAGTCAGCCCCAGCATTTT
v_call: TRBV19
clone_size: -
d_call: -
j_call: TRBJ1-5

cdr3_aa: CASTYGGRTTEAFF
cdr3_nt: TGTGCCAGCACCTACGGGGGGCGGACCACTGAAGCTTTCTTT
v_call: TRBV6-5
clone_size: once
d_call: -
j_call: TRBJ1-1

cdr3_aa: CSVVSPTYEQYF
cdr3_nt: TGCAGCGTTGTGAGCCCAACCTACGAGCAGTACTTC
v_call: TRBV29-1
clone_size: -
d_call: -
j_call: TRBJ2-7

cdr3_aa: CASTDGESSGANVLTF
cdr3_nt: TGTGCCAGCACTGACGGGGAGAGCTCTGGGGCCAACGTCCTGACTTTC
v_call: TRBV2
clone_size: -
d_call: -
j_call: TRBJ2-6

cdr3_aa: CASRLLGTDYGYTF
cdr3_nt: TGTGCCAGCCGCCTTCTCGGGACAGACTATGGCTACACCTTC
v_call: TRBV9
clone_size: -
d_call: TRBD1
j_call: TRBJ1-2

cdr3_aa: CASGLVDSDTEAFF
cdr3_nt: TGTGCTAGTGGTTTGGTAGACTCGGACACTGAAGCTTTCTTT
v_call: TRBV12-5
clone_size: -
d_call: -
j_call: TRBJ1-1

cdr3_aa: CASSVESGNSPLHF
cdr3_nt: TGTGCCAGCAGCGTAGAGTCGGGGAACTCACCCCTCCACTTT
v_call: TRBV9
clone_size: -
d_call: -
j_call: TRBJ1-6

cdr3_aa: CASSPDRGRGEAFF
cdr3_nt: TGTGCCAGCAGCCCGGACAGGGGGCGAGGTGAAGCTTTCTTT
v_call: TRBV6-5
clone_size: -
d_call: TRBD1
j_call: TRBJ1-1

cdr3_aa: CASSIAGDSLVYNSPLHF
cdr3_nt: TGTGCCAGTAGTATAGCCGGGGACAGCCTCGTCTATAATTCACCCCTCCACTTT
v_call: TRBV19
clone_size: -
d_call: TRBD1
j_call: TRBJ1-6

cdr3_aa: CASSVGTAGQPQHF
cdr3_nt: TGTGCCAGCAGCGTTGGGACAGCGGGGCAGCCCCAGCATTTT
v_call: TRBV7-9
clone_size: once
d_call: TRBD1
j_call: TRBJ1-5

cdr3_aa: CASSESMGGEYF
cdr3_nt: TGTGCCAGCAGTGAATCGATGGGGGGGGAGTATTTT
v_call: TRBV6-1
clone_size: -
d_call: TRBD2
j_call: TRBJ2-3

cdr3_aa: CASSQDNLGGHTEAFF
cdr3_nt: TGTGCCAGCAGCCAAGACAACCTAGGGGGGCACACTGAAGCTTTCTTT
v_call: TRBV3-1/TRBV3-2
clone_size: -
d_call: -
j_call: TRBJ1-1

cdr3_aa: CATSREVDIYTF
cdr3_nt: TGTGCCACCAGCAGAGAAGTCGATATCTACACCTTC
v_call: TRBV15
clone_size: -
d_call: -
j_call: TRBJ1-2

cdr3_aa: CASSLRTSGVGETQYF
cdr3_nt: TGTGCCAGCAGCCTCCGGACTAGCGGGGTAGGGGAGACCCAGTACTTC
v_call: TRBV3-1/TRBV3-2
clone_size: -
d_call: TRBD2
j_call: TRBJ2-5

cdr3_aa: CASSLDGQTSDTQYF
cdr3_nt: TGCGCCAGCAGTCTGGACGGACAGACTTCAGATACGCAGTATTTT
v_call: TRBV4-3
clone_size: -
d_call: -
j_call: TRBJ2-3

cdr3_aa: CASSELQGNTEAFF
cdr3_nt: TGTGCCAGCAGTGAATTGCAGGGCAACACTGAAGCTTTCTTT
v_call: TRBV25-1
clone_size: -
d_call: -
j_call: TRBJ1-1